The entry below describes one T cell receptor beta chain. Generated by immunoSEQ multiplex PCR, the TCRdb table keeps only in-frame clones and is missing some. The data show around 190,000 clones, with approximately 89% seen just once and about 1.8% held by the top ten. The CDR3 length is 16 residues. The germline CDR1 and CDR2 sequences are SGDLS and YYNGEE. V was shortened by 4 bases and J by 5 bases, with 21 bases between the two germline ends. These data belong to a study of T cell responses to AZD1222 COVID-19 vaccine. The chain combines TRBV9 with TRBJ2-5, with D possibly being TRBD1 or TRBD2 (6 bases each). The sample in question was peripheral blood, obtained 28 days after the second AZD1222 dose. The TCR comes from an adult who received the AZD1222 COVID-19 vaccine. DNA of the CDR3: TGTGCCAGCAGCCACCGGAGGGGGACACCTGGGGAGACCCAGTACTTC. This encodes CASSHRRGTPGETQYF.